A single TCR beta chain is shown here with its context. V lost 5 bases and J 0 bases, leaving 9 bases between the germline ends. Germline CDR1 reads KGHDR; CDR2 reads SFDVKD. The CDR3 runs to 15 residues. This specimen belongs to a study of blood T cell repertoires in COVID-19. Looking at the study overall: COVID-19 samples from acute and convalescent phases originated in the United States, Italy and Spain.

Produced via immunoSEQ multiplex PCR; TCRdb's table is partial and in-frame only. The table shows about 370,000 clones, with more than 70% occurring only once. This receptor was taken from a young woman with COVID-19, enrolled during active disease. Sequenced material: peripheral blood. V is TRBV24-1 and J is TRBJ2-2; D call uncertain. The CDR3 DNA follows: TGTGCCACCAGTGTTTCAAGCGCGAACACCGGGGAGCTGTTTTTT. Encoded protein: CATSVSSANTGELFF.